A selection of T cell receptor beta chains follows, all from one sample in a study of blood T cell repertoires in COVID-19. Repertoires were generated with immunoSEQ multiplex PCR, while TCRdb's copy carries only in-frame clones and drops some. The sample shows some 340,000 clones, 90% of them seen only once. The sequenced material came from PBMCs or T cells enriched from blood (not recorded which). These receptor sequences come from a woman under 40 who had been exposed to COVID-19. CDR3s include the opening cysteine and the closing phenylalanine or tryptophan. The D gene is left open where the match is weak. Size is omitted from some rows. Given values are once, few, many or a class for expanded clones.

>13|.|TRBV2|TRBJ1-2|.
TGTGCCAACCAAGACAGAGCTAACTATGGCTACACCTTC
CANQDRANYGYTF
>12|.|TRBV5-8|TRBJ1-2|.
TGTGCCAGCAGGGGGCTCAACTATGGCTACACCTTC
CASRGLNYGYTF
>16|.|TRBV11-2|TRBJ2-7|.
TGTGCCAGCAGCTCTACTCCAGGATTCCTAAAATACGAGCAGTACTTC
CASSSTPGFLKYEQYF
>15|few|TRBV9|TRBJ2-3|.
TGTGCCAGCAGCGTAGAGGGGACTAGCACAGATACGCAGTATTTT
CASSVEGTSTDTQYF
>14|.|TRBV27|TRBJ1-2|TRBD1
TGCGCCAGCAGGAGCAAGGACAGGGTCTATGGCTACACCTTC
CASRSKDRVYGYTF
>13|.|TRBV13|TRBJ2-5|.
TGTGCCAGCAGCTTGACTAGGCAAGAGACCCAGTACTTC
CASSLTRQETQYF
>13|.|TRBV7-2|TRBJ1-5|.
TGTGCCAGCAGCTTTCAGGGGAATCAGCCCCAGCATTTT
CASSFQGNQPQHF
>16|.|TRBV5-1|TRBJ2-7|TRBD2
TGCGCCAGCAGCTTTAAGGTTGCTAGCGGTCCCTACGAGCAGTACTTC
CASSFKVASGPYEQYF
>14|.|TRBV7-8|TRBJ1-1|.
TGTGCCAGCAGCTTATTTTGGGGGCGCGTGAATGCTTTCTTT
CASSLFWGRVNAFF
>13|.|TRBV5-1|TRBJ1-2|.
TGCGCCAGCAGCTTGGAAGCGAACTATGGCTACACCTTC
CASSLEANYGYTF
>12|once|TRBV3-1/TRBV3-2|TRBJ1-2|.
TGTGCCAGCAGCCTCACTCGTGCCGGCTACACCTTC
CASSLTRAGYTF
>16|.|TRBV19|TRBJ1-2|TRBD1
TGTGCCAGTAGTAGGGGACAGGGGGCTGCGGACTATGGCTACACCTTC
CASSRGQGAADYGYTF
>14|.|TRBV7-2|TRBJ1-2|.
TGTGCCAGCAGTTTAACAGCCTTCAACTATGGCTACACCTTC
CASSLTAFNYGYTF
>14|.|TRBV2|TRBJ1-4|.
TGTGCCAGCAGTAACCGGGTCGTTAATGAAAAACTGTTTTTT
CASSNRVVNEKLFF
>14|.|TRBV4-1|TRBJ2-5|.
TGCGCCAGCAGCCAAATCGAGGGCGTAGAGACCCAGTACTTC
CASSQIEGVETQYF
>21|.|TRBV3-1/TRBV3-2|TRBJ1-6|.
TGTGCCAGCAGCCAAGATCTCCTATTGGTTCGTCCGAGCTCCTATAATTCACCCCTCCACTTT
CASSQDLLLVRPSSYNSPLHF
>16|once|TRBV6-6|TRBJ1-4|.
TGTGCCAGCAGGTTTGGACTTACCGCAACTAATGAAAAACTGTTTTTT
CASRFGLTATNEKLFF
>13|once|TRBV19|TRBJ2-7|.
TGTGCCAGTAGGAGTTACAGCTCCTACGAGCAGTACTTC
CASRSYSSYEQYF
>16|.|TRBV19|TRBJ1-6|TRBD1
TGTGCCAGTAGCAGGCCGATGGGACAGAAAAATTCACCCCTCCACTTT
CASSRPMGQKNSPLHF
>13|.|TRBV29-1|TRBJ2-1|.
TGCAGCGACCGACATTCAACCTACAATGAGCAGTTCTTC
CSDRHSTYNEQFF
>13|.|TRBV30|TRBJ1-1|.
TGTGCCTTTGTAAGGGGCTTGGCCACTGAAGCTTTCTTT
CAFVRGLATEAFF
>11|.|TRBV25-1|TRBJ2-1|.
TGTGCCAGCAGTCCCCAGTCCGAGCAGTTCTTC
CASSPQSEQFF
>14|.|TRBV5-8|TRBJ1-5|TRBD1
TGTGCCAGCCGGGACAGGGACTCCATGTGGCCCCAGCATTTT
CASRDRDSMWPQHF
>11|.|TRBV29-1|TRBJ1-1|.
TGCAGCGTTGATCGGGGCACTGAAGCTTTCTTT
CSVDRGTEAFF
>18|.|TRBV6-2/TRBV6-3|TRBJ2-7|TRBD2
TGTGCCAGCAGTGCTTCTAGCGGGGGGCCGAGGATATCCTACGAGCAGTACTTC
CASSASSGGPRISYEQYF
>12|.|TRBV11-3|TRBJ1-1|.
TGTGCCAGCAGCCAGCAGGGCACTGAAGCTTTCTTT
CASSQQGTEAFF
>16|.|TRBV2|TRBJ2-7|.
TGTGCCAGCAGCCGTGAAGGGGGAGCGGGATTATACGAGCAGTACTTC
CASSREGGAGLYEQYF
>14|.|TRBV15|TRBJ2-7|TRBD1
TGTGCCACCAGCACCTCGACAGGGAAACACGAGCAGTACTTC
CATSTSTGKHEQYF
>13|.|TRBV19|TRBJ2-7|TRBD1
TGTGCCAGTAGTCGACAGGGGAATTACGAGCAGTACTTC
CASSRQGNYEQYF
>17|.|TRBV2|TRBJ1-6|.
TGTGCCAGCAGTGAGGGGGGGGGCGCAGCGCCCAATTCACCCCTCCACTTT
CASSEGGGAAPNSPLHF
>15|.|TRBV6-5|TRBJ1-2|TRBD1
TGTGCCAGCAGCTTCAGGGGGGACGGAATCTATGGCTACACCTTC
CASSFRGDGIYGYTF
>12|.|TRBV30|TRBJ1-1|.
TGTGCCGCCCAAGAGACTCTCACTGAAGCTTTCTTT
CAAQETLTEAFF
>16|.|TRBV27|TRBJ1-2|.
TGTGCCAGCAGTCCTACCCCGACAGAAGGGGACTATGGCTACACCTTC
CASSPTPTEGDYGYTF
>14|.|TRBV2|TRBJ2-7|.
TGTGCCAGCATTCCGGCGACAGCCTCCTACGAGCAGTACTTC
CASIPATASYEQYF
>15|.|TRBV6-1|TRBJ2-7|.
TGTGCCAGCAGTTCTGGACATCTTCCCGCCTACGAGCAGTACTTC
CASSSGHLPAYEQYF
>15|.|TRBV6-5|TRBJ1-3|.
TGTGCCAGCAGTTACTCAGCCAGGGCTGGAAACACCATATATTTT
CASSYSARAGNTIYF
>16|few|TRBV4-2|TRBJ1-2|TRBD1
TGTGCCAGCAGCCAGGAACCGGGACAGGGTTACTATGGCTACACCTTC
CASSQEPGQGYYGYTF
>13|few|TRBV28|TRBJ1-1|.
TGTGCCAGCAGTTCCCTGGGGAGGGTTGAAGCTTTCTTT
CASSSLGRVEAFF
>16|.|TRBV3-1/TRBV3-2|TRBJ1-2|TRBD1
TGTGCCAGCAGCCAAGCGTCTATACAGGGGGTAAGCGGCTACACCTTC
CASSQASIQGVSGYTF
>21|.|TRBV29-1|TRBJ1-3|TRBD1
TGCAGCCCAGGTAATAGGCGAGGGACAGGGGACCAATCGCCCTCTGGAAACACCATATATTTT
CSPGNRRGTGDQSPSGNTIYF
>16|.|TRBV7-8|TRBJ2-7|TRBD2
TGTGCCAGCAGCCTTAGCGGGGGGGCCTGGGGCTACGAGCAGTACTTC
CASSLSGGAWGYEQYF
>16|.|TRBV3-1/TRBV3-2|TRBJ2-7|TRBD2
TGTGCCAGCAGCCCTAGACTAGCGGGGGATTTCTACGAGCAGTACTTC
CASSPRLAGDFYEQYF
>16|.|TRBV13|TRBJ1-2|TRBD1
TGTGCCAGCAGCTTAGGAGGTACAGGGGGATGGCGGGGCTACACCTTC
CASSLGGTGGWRGYTF
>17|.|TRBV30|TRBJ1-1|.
TGTGCCTGGAGTGATCGGCTTCACAGGGAGCGGCACACTGAAGCTTTCTTT
CAWSDRLHRERHTEAFF
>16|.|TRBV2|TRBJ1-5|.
TGTGCCAGCAGTGAAGCGCTTCAGGGCTCTGGGCAGCCCCAGCATTTT
CASSEALQGSGQPQHF
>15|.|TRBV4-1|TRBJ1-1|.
TGCGCCAGCAGCCAAGAATCGACTTGGAACACTGAAGCTTTCTTT
CASSQESTWNTEAFF
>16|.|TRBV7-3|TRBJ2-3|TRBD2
TGTGCCAGCAGCCCGGGGACTAGCGGGGCCACAGATACGCAGTATTTT
CASSPGTSGATDTQYF
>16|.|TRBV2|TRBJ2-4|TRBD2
TGTGCCAGCAGTCCCCGTGGACTAGCGGGTGAAAACATTCAGTACTTC
CASSPRGLAGENIQYF
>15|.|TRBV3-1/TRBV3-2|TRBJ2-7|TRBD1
TGTGCCAGCAGCCAAGGGGCAGGGGGCCCCTACGAGCAGTACTTC
CASSQGAGGPYEQYF
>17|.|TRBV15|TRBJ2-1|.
TGTGCCACCAGCTCCTTGAAAGGGGCAAAAGTGAGAAATGAGCAGTTCTTC
CATSSLKGAKVRNEQFF